This T cell receptor beta chain was identified during a study of T cells after yellow fever vaccination. General study results and limits: Sorting of memory subsets on day 0 yielded almost no detectable vaccine-responding clonotypes.

TCR cDNA, made by 5'RACE template switching, carried an added universal primer site and UMIs. TCRdb recomputed calls from the 5' RACE reads with MiXCR, one row per CDR3 protein. The table records about 26,000 distinct CDR3 sequences, 4.5% of them present only once. This CDR3 comprises 15 residues. The germline CDR1 and CDR2 sequences are SGHRS and YFSETQ. Trimming cost V 6 bases and J 2 bases, with 12 bases left between them. Sequenced material: PBMCs, either bulk or a sorted T-cell subset (CD4+, CD8+, memory, or dextramer-sorted; not recorded which), taken on the day of the yellow fever booster vaccination. The sequence came from a man younger than 35 who received the YFV17D yellow fever vaccine. This rearrangement joins TRBV5-1 to TRBJ2-6, with a tentative D call TRBD2 (6 bases). The DNA of the CDR3 is TGCGCCAGCACCCCGTCGGGGGCTGGGGCCAACGTCCTGACTTTC. It specifies CASTPSGAGANVLTF.